These T cell receptor beta chains were read from a single sample in a study of human T cells and chemical hapten exposure. In TCRdb, the RACE reads were re-called with MiXCR into one record per CDR3 protein. The table records 75,000 to 100,000 distinct CDR3 sequences, more than 9% of them present only once. The sequencing used whole blood, collected in connection with sensitization to the hapten diphenylcyclopropenone (DPC). The receptors stem from a man between 35 and 55 years old with alopecia areata. Some clones in this sample may be carry-over from other donors' samples. CDR3s include the opening cysteine and the closing phenylalanine or tryptophan. The order of the fields is J gene, D gene, clone size, V gene, CDR3 protein, CDR3 DNA. A D gene is named only where the DNA matches it firmly. Clone size, where shown, is once, few, many, or a class for clones that have expanded.

TRBJ2-5	.	few	TRBV9	CASSVGGVRETQYF	TGTGCCAGCAGCGTAGGAGGAGTAAGAGAGACCCAGTACTTC
TRBJ2-2	.	.	TRBV7-3	CASSSSRFMAGELFF	TGTGCCAGCAGCTCCTCCCGATTCATGGCCGGGGAGCTGTTTTTT
TRBJ1-6	TRBD1	few	TRBV5-4	CASSLARGENSPLHF	TGTGCCAGCAGCTTGGCCAGGGGGGAAAATTCACCCCTCCACTTT
TRBJ2-3	TRBD2	many	TRBV7-2	CASSRTSGRAGSDTQYF	TGTGCCAGCAGCCGAACTAGCGGGAGGGCCGGGTCAGATACGCAGTATTTT
TRBJ2-1	.	few	TRBV7-2	CASSPHSGETYNEQFF	TGTGCCAGCAGCCCGCATTCAGGGGAGACCTACAATGAGCAGTTCTTC
TRBJ2-3	TRBD2	.	TRBV20-1	CSAATSADTQYF	TGCAGTGCGGCGACTAGCGCAGATACGCAGTATTTT
TRBJ1-5	TRBD1	few	TRBV6-2/TRBV6-3	CASRGQGAGNQPQHF	TGTGCCAGCAGAGGACAGGGCGCGGGCAATCAGCCCCAGCATTTT
TRBJ2-6	.	few	TRBV5-4	CASRTSGANVLTF	TGTGCCAGCAGAACGTCTGGGGCCAACGTCCTGACTTTC
TRBJ1-5	.	many	TRBV4-2	CASSHTRDQPQHF	TGTGCCAGCAGCCACACCAGGGATCAGCCCCAGCATTTT
TRBJ2-1	.	.	TRBV30	CAWSVYNEQFF	TGTGCCTGGAGTGTTTACAATGAGCAGTTCTTC
TRBJ2-7	.	.	TRBV20-1	CSARDATTYEQYF	TGCAGTGCTAGAGATGCGACAACCTACGAGCAGTACTTC
TRBJ2-7	TRBD2	few	TRBV7-9	CASKAGTSGSGEQYF	TGTGCCAGTAAAGCCGGGACTAGCGGGAGTGGCGAGCAGTACTTC
TRBJ2-3	.	.	TRBV29-1	CSVEESGAADTQYF	TGCAGCGTTGAAGAATCGGGCGCTGCAGATACGCAGTATTTT
TRBJ2-5	.	.	TRBV28	CASRTRDFQETQYF	TGTGCCAGCAGAACAAGGGACTTTCAAGAGACCCAGTACTTC
TRBJ2-5	TRBD2	.	TRBV27	CASSYSGRTETQYF	TGTGCCAGCAGCTATAGCGGGAGAACAGAGACCCAGTACTTC
TRBJ2-2	TRBD1	few	TRBV28	CASSPRTGANTGELFF	TGTGCCAGCAGTCCGCGGACAGGCGCGAACACCGGGGAGCTGTTTTTT
TRBJ2-3	TRBD2	.	TRBV20-1	CSATETSGFHADTQYF	TGCAGTGCTACTGAGACTAGCGGGTTTCACGCAGATACGCAGTATTTT
TRBJ2-3	TRBD1	few	TRBV7-2	CASSLGRTGGRADTQYF	TGTGCCAGCAGCTTAGGTCGGACAGGGGGTAGGGCAGATACGCAGTATTTT
TRBJ1-2	.	few	TRBV7-9	CASSPSTLNYGYTF	TGTGCCAGCAGCCCCAGCACCCTTAACTATGGCTACACCTTC
TRBJ2-1	.	.	TRBV24-1	CATSDRTGLANEQFF	TGTGCCACCAGTGATAGGACGGGACTGGCCAATGAGCAGTTCTTC
TRBJ2-1	TRBD2	.	TRBV27	CASSTGRLAGGNEQFF	TGTGCCAGCTCCACTGGGAGGCTAGCGGGAGGTAATGAGCAGTTCTTC
TRBJ2-6	TRBD1	.	TRBV10-3	CAISGGTGQFSGANVLTF	TGTGCCATCAGCGGGGGGACAGGGCAATTCTCTGGGGCCAACGTCCTGACTTTC
TRBJ2-3	TRBD2	few	TRBV25-1	CASSEYSAGGRKDTQYF	TGTGCCAGCAGTGAATATTCGGCGGGAGGGCGGAAAGATACGCAGTATTTT
TRBJ1-4	.	.	TRBV20-1	CSARGRGKMFF	TGCAGTGCTAGAGGGAGAGGAAAAATGTTTTTT
TRBJ2-7	TRBD1	.	TRBV20-1	CSASSSSGQGHEQYF	TGCAGTGCTAGCTCTTCATCCGGACAGGGCCACGAGCAGTACTTC
TRBJ1-1	.	many	TRBV7-9	CASSLLGQNTEAFF	TGTGCCAGCAGCCTGTTGGGCCAGAACACTGAAGCTTTCTTT
TRBJ2-7	.	many	TRBV29-1	CSVAGQGNYEQYF	TGCAGCGTTGCCGGCCAGGGGAACTACGAGCAGTACTTC
TRBJ2-1	.	.	TRBV28	CASSLYGEQFF	TGTGCCAGCAGTTTATACGGTGAGCAGTTCTTC
TRBJ2-1	TRBD2	.	TRBV27	CASSSQHSGSPYNEQFF	TGTGCCAGCAGTTCTCAACACAGCGGGAGTCCTTACAATGAGCAGTTCTTC
TRBJ2-1	.	many	TRBV29-1	CSVEGASNEQFF	TGCAGCGTTGAAGGCGCCTCGAATGAGCAGTTCTTC
TRBJ2-2	.	.	TRBV7-9	CASSSGENTGELFF	TGTGCCAGCAGTTCAGGGGAAAACACCGGGGAGCTGTTTTTT
TRBJ2-3	TRBD2	.	TRBV7-9	CASSLSGMGADTQYF	TGTGCCAGCAGCTTAAGCGGGATGGGCGCAGATACGCAGTATTTT
TRBJ2-1	TRBD2	.	TRBV28	CASSTGTSGYNEQFF	TGTGCCAGCAGTACCGGGACTAGCGGGTATAATGAGCAGTTCTTC
TRBJ1-1	.	few	TRBV6-2/TRBV6-3	CASSYSVTEAFF	TGTGCCAGCAGTTACTCCGTCACTGAAGCTTTCTTT
TRBJ2-3	.	few	TRBV5-1	CASSLVRGVLDTQYF	TGCGCCAGCAGCTTGGTCCGGGGCGTCTTAGATACGCAGTATTTT
TRBJ2-3	.	.	TRBV9	CASSPGQTRTDTQYF	TGTGCCAGCAGCCCAGGACAGACCCGCACAGATACGCAGTATTTT
TRBJ1-2	.	.	TRBV12-3/TRBV12-4	CASSPGLYGYTF	TGTGCCAGCAGTCCAGGACTCTATGGCTACACCTTC
TRBJ2-5	.	.	TRBV9	CASSPLRNQETQYF	TGTGCCAGCAGCCCGCTCAGAAACCAAGAGACCCAGTACTTC
TRBJ1-1	.	.	TRBV28	CASSLEGAEAFF	TGTGCCAGCAGTTTGGAAGGAGCTGAAGCTTTCTTT
TRBJ2-1	TRBD2	few	TRBV25-1	CASSPQAAGAHNEQFF	TGTGCCAGCAGCCCCCAGGCAGCGGGAGCCCACAATGAGCAGTTCTTC
TRBJ1-5	.	few	TRBV24-1	CATSDPRQANQPQHF	TGTGCCACCAGTGACCCTCGACAGGCCAATCAGCCCCAGCATTTT
TRBJ2-3	TRBD2	few	TRBV7-8	CANSPSGSYSTDTQYF	TGTGCCAACTCGCCTAGCGGGTCCTACAGCACAGATACGCAGTATTTT
TRBJ2-7	.	.	TRBV27	CASSLWRGGEQYF	TGTGCCAGCAGTTTATGGCGCGGCGGCGAGCAGTACTTC
TRBJ2-7	TRBD1	many	TRBV12-3/TRBV12-4	CASSLGDRGSYEQYF	TGTGCCAGCAGTTTAGGAGACAGGGGGTCCTACGAGCAGTACTTC
TRBJ2-3	TRBD1	.	TRBV5-1	CASSPGQRTSTDTQYF	TGCGCCAGCAGCCCGGGACAGAGAACTAGCACAGATACGCAGTATTTT
TRBJ2-1	TRBD2	few	TRBV3-1	CASSPGLAEQFF	TGTGCCAGCAGCCCGGGACTAGCGGAACAGTTCTTC
TRBJ1-3	.	many	TRBV20-1	CSAGADSSGNTIYF	TGCAGTGCTGGGGCGGACAGCTCTGGAAACACCATATATTTT
TRBJ1-1	.	few	TRBV2	CASSEWPKKNTEAFF	TGTGCCAGCAGTGAATGGCCAAAGAAGAACACTGAAGCTTTCTTT